This TCR beta chain came from a study of cytomegalovirus exposure and HLA in healthy donors. Data came from immunoSEQ multiplex PCR; TCRdb stores just in-frame clones and leaves some out. This sample has 110,000 or so clones, with approximately 90% found just once. The CDR3 contains 15 residues. Germline loops: CDR1 MDHEN, CDR2 SYDVKM. Trimming removed 6 bases at V and 4 bases at J, with 18 bases between. In its sample, this clone was seen once. Sequenced material: PBMCs. This chain joins TRBV28 and TRBJ1-1; perhaps TRBD1 as D (5 bases). The sequence was collected from a man aged 18 to 30 in good health and CMV-seropositive. In DNA, the CDR3 is TGTGCCAGCAGATGGGGCACAGGTGAGAGCACTGAAGCTTTCTTT. This gives the protein CASRWGTGESTEAFF.